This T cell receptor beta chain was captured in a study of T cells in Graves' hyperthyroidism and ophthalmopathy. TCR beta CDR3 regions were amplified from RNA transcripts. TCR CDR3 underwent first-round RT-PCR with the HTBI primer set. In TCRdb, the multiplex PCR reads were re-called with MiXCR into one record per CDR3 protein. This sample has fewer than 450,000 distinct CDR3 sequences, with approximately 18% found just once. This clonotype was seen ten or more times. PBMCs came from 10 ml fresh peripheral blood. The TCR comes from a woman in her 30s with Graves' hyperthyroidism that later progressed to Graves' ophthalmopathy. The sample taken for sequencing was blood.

The CDR3 DNA sequence: TGTGCCAGCAGTACAGGGAGCCCCCTCGGCTACACCTTC. It codes for CASSTGSPLGYTF. The chain couples TRBV28 to TRBJ1-2, with D possibly matching TRBD1 (6 bases). The CDR3 extends over 13 amino acids. Germline V gene sequence: CDR1 MDHEN, CDR2 SYDVKM. V lost 5 bases and J 8 bases, leaving 15 bases between the germline ends.